A single sample is the source of the 30 T cell receptor beta chains below, sequenced in a study of PD-1 blockade in classical Hodgkin lymphoma. The time point is: newly diagnosed, previously untreated cHL patient sample. Purification of CD4+ T cells from thawed PBMCs was performed via magnetic negative selection. Sequencing used immunoSEQ multiplex PCR; TCRdb keeps in-frame clones, though not all of them. Among around 29,000 clones, 80% to 90% were seen once, and the ten largest hold about 0.33%. The sequenced material came from CD4+ T cells from blood. Receptors originate from a human donor with classical Hodgkin lymphoma.

This clone showed up just once. The chain links TRBV25-1 to TRBJ2-1; possibly TRBD1 or TRBD2 for D (6 bases each). Between the trimmed V and J ends, which lost 4 bases and 6 bases, there was a span of 16 bases. This CDR3 contains 15 residues. Germline lookup yields CDR1 MGHDK and CDR2 SYGVNS. CDR3: CASSGPRGRLNEQFF. DNA for the CDR3: TGTGCCAGCAGTGGCCCCCGGGGGCGTCTCAATGAGCAGTTCTTC.

This clone was counted a single time. The chain has TRBV19 and TRBJ1-4; D gene uncertain. The CDR3 covers 16 residues. Trimming shortened V by 0 bases and J by 0 bases, and 8 bases separated the two germline ends. In germline, CDR1 is LNHDA, CDR2 SQIVND (reference sequence). The CDR3 bases are TGTGCCAGTAGTATAGATCACGGCTCAACTAATGAAAAACTGTTTTTT. Amino acid sequence: CASSIDHGSTNEKLFF.

The V and J genes are TRBV5-1 and TRBJ1-1; 8 positions agree with TRBD1. Looked up from germline, CDR1 is SGHRS and CDR2 is YFSETQ. This CDR3 contains 14 residues. With 4 bases clipped from V and 4 bases from J, the junction kept 6 bases outside the gene matches. Written as DNA, the CDR3 is TGCGCCAGCAGCGGACTTACAGGGGGCACTGAAGCTTTCTTT. As protein: CASSGLTGGTEAFF.

This clone was counted between two and nine times. The chain links TRBV7-8 to TRBJ2-6; D might be TRBD2 (6 bases). CDR3 length equals 16 residues. Germline V lookup: CDR1 SGHVS, CDR2 FQNEAQ. The V gene lost 2 bases and the J gene lost 10 bases, with 18 bases spanning the gap. Here the CDR3 DNA reads TGTGCCAGCAGCTTACGGGGGAGGAAGCTCCATAACGTCCTGACTTTC. Translation gives CASSLRGRKLHNVLTF.

This chain connects TRBV19 to TRBJ1-2; 7 bases fit TRBD1. The V gene's germline CDR1 is LNHDA and CDR2 SQIVND (reference sequence). The CDR3 consists of 13 residues. Trimming removed 6 bases from V and 6 bases from J; junction bases left unmatched: 7. The CDR3 sequence: CASRVTGDDGYTF. The CDR3 DNA reads as TGTGCCAGTAGAGTCACAGGGGACGATGGCTACACCTTC. Using reference TRBV19 and TRBJ1-2 for the parts outside the CDR3, the full variable domain is DGGITQSPKYLFRKEGQNVTLSCEQNLNHDAMYWYRQDPGQGLRLIYYSQIVNDFQKGDIAEGYSVSREKKESFPLTVTSAQKNPTAFYLCASRVTGDDGYTFGSGTRLTVV.

This clone turned up a few times. The rearrangement joins TRBV7-6 to TRBJ2-3; D uncertain. CDR1 and CDR2 (germline): SGHVS, FNYEAQ. The V and J ends lost 6 bases and 2 bases respectively, with 24 bases between them. This CDR3 is built from 18 residues. This CDR3 is CASSQRPGLVESTDTQYF. For the CDR3, the DNA is TGTGCCAGCAGTCAACGCCCTGGGCTAGTGGAGTCCACAGATACGCAGTATTTT.

The chain is built from TRBV28 and TRBJ2-1; 9 bases align to TRBD2. With 11 bases clipped from V and 0 bases from J, the junction kept 5 bases outside the gene matches. Germline lookup yields CDR1 MDHEN and CDR2 SYDVKM. This CDR3 spans 14 amino acids. The CDR3 region has the DNA TGTGCCGGCCAGACTAGCGGCTCCTACAATGAGCAGTTCTTC. Translation: CAGQTSGSYNEQFF.

CDR3 coding DNA: TGCGCCAGCAGCTTGGCCTTAGCGGCAACTGACACCGGGGAGCTGTTTTTT. Its protein product is CASSLALAATDTGELFF. The chain links TRBV5-1 to TRBJ2-2; D possibly corresponds to TRBD2 (6 bases). The CDR3 consists of 17 residues. The V end was cut by 0 bases, the J end by 3 bases, with 15 bases between. Germline V CDR1 and CDR2: SGHRS, YFSETQ.

The chain joins TRBV6-5 to TRBJ1-6, with 9 bases identical to TRBD1. This CDR3 spans 15 amino acids. CDR1 MNHEY and CDR2 SVGAGI come from the germline V gene. V shed 2 bases, J shed 8 bases, and the junction held 4 bases outside the gene matches. This CDR3 reads CASSYATGGDSPLHF. CDR3 nucleotide sequence: TGTGCCAGCAGTTACGCGACAGGGGGAGATTCACCCCTCCACTTT.

The V call is TRBV7-3, the J call TRBJ2-2, with D tentatively TRBD1 or TRBD2 (5 bases each). Trimming shortened V by 4 bases and J by 6 bases, and 15 bases separated the two germline ends. The CDR3 is 15 amino acids. CDR1 and CDR2 from the germline V gene are SGHTA and FQGTGA. The CDR3 DNA reads as TGTGCCAGCAGCTACGGGACCTCTGGTCCCGGGGAGCTGTTTTTT. Its protein product is CASSYGTSGPGELFF.

This clone was seen a handful of times. The chain is built from TRBV19 and TRBJ1-5, with 8 bases aligning to TRBD1. Per the germline V gene, CDR1 is LNHDA and CDR2 is SQIVND (reference sequence). J lost 1 base, V lost 6 bases, and 5 bases had no gene match. The length of the CDR3 is 15 residues. The CDR3 DNA sequence: TGTGCCAGTAGCCGGACAGGGACGAGCAATCAGCCCCAGCATTTT. As protein: CASSRTGTSNQPQHF. Together with reference TRBV19 and TRBJ1-5, the CDR3 gives the full variable domain: DGGITQSPKYLFRKEGQNVTLSCEQNLNHDAMYWYRQDPGQGLRLIYYSQIVNDFQKGDIAEGYSVSREKKESFPLTVTSAQKNPTAFYLCASSRTGTSNQPQHFGDGTRLSIL.

This clone was counted only a few times. The rearrangement joins TRBV19 to TRBJ2-4, with D possibly being TRBD1 (5 bases). Trimming stripped 6 bases from V and 0 bases from J, with 12 bases between. The CDR3 totals 15 residues. CDR1 is LNHDA, CDR2 SQIVND, per germline (reference sequence). CDR3 loop: CASRGVTLAKNIQYF. CDR3 in DNA: TGTGCCAGTAGAGGGGTCACCTTAGCCAAAAACATTCAGTACTTC. Full variable domain (outside the CDR3, taken from reference TRBV19 and TRBJ2-4): DGGITQSPKYLFRKEGQNVTLSCEQNLNHDAMYWYRQDPGQGLRLIYYSQIVNDFQKGDIAEGYSVSREKKESFPLTVTSAQKNPTAFYLCASRGVTLAKNIQYFGAGTRLSVL.

This clone has a single count. The J gene is TRBJ1-5, the V gene TRBV7-2; D ambiguous. V was pared by 1 base and J by 3 bases, with 4 bases between. Germline V gives CDR1 SGHTA, CDR2 FQGNSA. This CDR3 is 13 amino acids long. The chain's CDR3 is CASSLGTNQPQHF. In nucleotides, the CDR3 is TGTGCCAGCAGCTTAGGTACCAATCAGCCCCAGCATTTT.

The J gene is TRBJ2-2, the V gene TRBV5-1; D is possibly TRBD2 (6 bases). V lost 4 bases to trimming and J lost 5 bases, with 15 bases between them. This CDR3 has 15 residues. Germline lookup yields CDR1 SGHRS and CDR2 YFSETQ. The CDR3 DNA sequence: TGCGCCAGCAGCCCCTCCGTGGGAGGAACCGGGGAGCTGTTTTTT. Translation: CASSPSVGGTGELFF. The variable domain in full, completed from reference TRBV5-1 and TRBJ2-2, reads KAGVTQTPRYLIKTRGQQVTLSCSPISGHRSVSWYQQTPGQGLQFLFEYFSETQRNKGNFPGRFSGRQFSNSRSEMNVSTLELGDSALYLCASSPSVGGTGELFFGEGSRLTVL.

The gene calls are TRBV6-1 and TRBJ1-4; TRBD1 aligns across 7 bases. The CDR3 totals 14 residues. After removal of 3 bases from V and 5 bases from J, the junction contained 3 bases not matched to a gene. CDR1 and CDR2 (germline): MNHNS, SASEGT. CDR3 DNA sequence: TGTGCCAGCAGTGAGGACAGGATAAATGAAAAACTGTTTTTT. This gives the protein CASSEDRINEKLFF.

V gene TRBV7-9 combines with J gene TRBJ1-3; D is undetermined. The V gene's germline CDR1 is SEHNR and CDR2 FQNEAQ (reference sequence). This CDR3 contains 14 residues. V lost 3 bases, J lost 0 bases, and 6 bases lay in between. The CDR3 region is CASSLEFSGNTIYF. The CDR3 DNA reads TGTGCCAGCAGCTTGGAGTTCTCTGGAAACACCATATATTTT.

This chain uses TRBV7-9 with TRBJ1-1; 7 nucleotides align to TRBD1. The germline CDR1 and CDR2 sequences are SEHNR and FQNEAQ (reference sequence). CDR3 length: 14 amino acids. The ends lost 5 bases at V and 1 base at J; junction bases unmatched: 4. CDR3 nucleotides: TGTGCCAGCAGCCGACAGGGATCGAACACTGAAGCTTTCTTT. This codes for CASSRQGSNTEAFF. Looking up the rest from reference TRBV7-9 and TRBJ1-1 gives the full variable domain: DTGVSQNPRHKITKRGQNVTFRCDPISEHNRLYWYRQTLGQGPEFLTYFQNEAQLEKSRLLSDRFSAERPKGSFSTLEIQRTEQGDSAMYLCASSRQGSNTEAFFGQGTRLTVV.

This chain joins TRBV29-1 and TRBJ1-2; the D gene is possibly TRBD1 (5 bases). This CDR3 comprises 16 residues. The germline V gene encodes CDR1 SQVTM and CDR2 ANQGSEA. V lost 1 base and J 2 bases, leaving 17 bases between the germline ends. The CDR3 here is CSVEGSNRSPNYGYTF. The CDR3 bases are TGCAGCGTTGAAGGGAGTAACAGGTCTCCGAACTATGGCTACACCTTC.

This chain uses TRBV7-9 with TRBJ1-1; possible D gene TRBD1, 5 bases. CDR3 size: 16 residues. Germline-derived CDR1 and CDR2 are SEHNR and FQNEAQ (reference sequence). V was clipped by 4 bases and J by 1 base, with 16 bases between them. This CDR3 reads CASSYVIGTENTEAFF. CDR3 coding DNA: TGTGCCAGCAGCTACGTAATAGGGACGGAGAACACTGAAGCTTTCTTT.

This clone was detected only once. This rearrangement joins TRBV7-2 to TRBJ2-3; 8 bases fit TRBD1. CDR1 and CDR2 (germline): SGHTA, FQGNSA. This CDR3 has 16 residues. V lost 3 bases and J lost 0; bases outside the gene matches: 5. CDR3 nucleotides: TGTGCCAGCAGCTTCGACAGGGGAAGGAGCACAGATACGCAGTATTTT. This gives the protein CASSFDRGRSTDTQYF.

The chain uses TRBV5-8 and TRBJ1-3, with a weak D call TRBD1 (5 bases). Trimming stripped 2 bases from V and 0 bases from J, with 15 bases between. This CDR3 is 17 amino acids long. Per the germline V gene, CDR1 is SGHTS and CDR2 is YDEGEE. For the CDR3, the DNA is TGTGCCAGCAGCTTACTTGGACAAGCTAGCTCTGGAAACACCATATATTTT. It yields the protein CASSLLGQASSGNTIYF. The whole variable domain, remainder taken from reference TRBV5-8 and TRBJ1-3, is EAGVTQSPTHLIKTRGQQATLRCSPISGHTSVYWYQQALGLGLQFLLWYDEGEERNRGNFPPRFSGRQFPNYSSELNVNALELEDSALYLCASSLLGQASSGNTIYFGEGSWLTVV.

This chain links TRBV6-5 with TRBJ2-1; 7 bases fit TRBD2. The junction had 9 bases not matched to a gene; V was cut back by 5 bases and J by 8 bases. Per the germline V gene, CDR1 is MNHEY and CDR2 is SVGAGI. The CDR3 covers 14 residues. CDR3 sequence (DNA): TGTGCCAGCAGTCGGAGCGGGAATGCCGATGAGCAGTTCTTC. It encodes CASSRSGNADEQFF.

Here the CDR3 reads CASSLAVASGSDEQYF. CDR3 bases: TGTGCCAGCAGCTTAGCGGTGGCTAGCGGGAGCGACGAGCAGTACTTC. V gene TRBV7-6 combines with J gene TRBJ2-7; 10 nucleotides align to TRBD2. This CDR3 has 16 residues. The germline gives CDR1 SGHVS, CDR2 FNYEAQ. V trimming: 0 bases; J trimming: 5 bases; junction bases outside the gene matches: 7.

The V call is TRBV7-2, the J call TRBJ2-7; no firm D call. The CDR3 is made up of 14 amino acids. With 1 base removed from V and 7 bases from J, the gap between germline ends came to 14 bases. In germline, CDR1 is SGHTA, CDR2 FQGNSA. The CDR3 DNA sequence: TGTGCCAGCAGCTTAGGGGCAGCTAGGGATGAGCAGTACTTC. Translating gives CASSLGAARDEQYF.

This clone was seen only once. The CDR3 protein is CASSLQRTHFSNQPQHF. The CDR3 DNA reads TGTGCCAGTAGTCTTCAACGGACACATTTTAGCAATCAGCCCCAGCATTTT. V gene TRBV19 combines with J gene TRBJ1-5, with a weak D call TRBD1 (5 bases). V dropped 5 bases and J dropped 0 bases, with 17 bases sitting between them. Germline-derived CDR1 and CDR2 are LNHDA and SQIVND (reference sequence). CDR3 length: 17 amino acids.

The CDR3 sequence is CASSLSGPRTAGDAGELFF. CDR3 sequence (DNA): TGTGCCAGCAGCTTATCTGGTCCCCGAACTGCCGGAGACGCCGGGGAGCTGTTTTTT. The V and J genes are TRBV7-6 and TRBJ2-2; D is unclear. The V gene lost 2 bases and the J gene lost 6 bases, with 25 bases spanning the gap. The CDR3 is 19 residues long. Germline CDR1 SGHVS, CDR2 FNYEAQ. Filled out from reference TRBV7-6 and TRBJ2-2, the complete variable domain reads GAGVSQSPRYKVTKRGQDVALRCDPISGHVSLYWYRQALGQGPEFLTYFNYEAQQDKSGLPNDRFSAERPEGSISTLTIQRTEQRDSAMYRCASSLSGPRTAGDAGELFFGEGSRLTVL.

This clone was counted between two and nine times. CDR3 DNA sequence: TGCGCCAGCAGCTTGTTGCGGGAGGGTCAGAATGAGCAGTTCTTC. This codes for CASSLLREGQNEQFF. The chain employs TRBV5-1 and TRBJ2-1, with 9 nucleotides matching TRBD2. CDR3 size: 15 residues. The V segment lost 1 base and the J segment 7 bases; nucleotides outside the gene matches: 6. Germline V gene sequence: CDR1 SGHRS, CDR2 YFSETQ. The full variable domain, with the rest looked up from reference TRBV5-1 and TRBJ2-1, is KAGVTQTPRYLIKTRGQQVTLSCSPISGHRSVSWYQQTPGQGLQFLFEYFSETQRNKGNFPGRFSGRQFSNSRSEMNVSTLELGDSALYLCASSLLREGQNEQFFGPGTRLTVL.

The chain has TRBV28 and TRBJ2-2, with 15 bases lining up with TRBD2. V lost 6 bases to trimming and J lost 4 bases; unmatched junction nucleotides: 9. This CDR3 region has 18 residues. The germline gives CDR1 MDHEN, CDR2 SYDVKM. CDR3 in amino acids: CASRSWTSGRVVTGELFF. The CDR3 DNA sequence: TGTGCCAGCAGATCTTGGACTAGCGGGAGGGTTGTCACCGGGGAGCTGTTTTTT.

Concerning this clone itself: Other DNA sequences in this specimen translate into the identical CDR3. The rearrangement uses TRBV30 and TRBJ1-3, with 9 bases aligning to TRBD1. The trim removed 0 bases at V and 2 bases at J, leaving 2 bases unmatched. The length of the CDR3 is 15 residues. Germline CDR1 GTSNPN, CDR2 SVGIG (reference sequence). The DNA for the CDR3 is TGTGCCTGGAGTGTGGGACAGGGAGCTGGAAACACCATATATTTT. Translation gives CAWSVGQGAGNTIYF.

The chain couples TRBV5-1 to TRBJ2-3; D is possibly TRBD2 (6 bases). Trimming removed 4 bases at V and 0 bases at J, with 15 bases between. In germline, CDR1 is SGHRS, CDR2 YFSETQ. This CDR3 contains 16 residues. CDR3 DNA sequence: TGCGCCAGCAGCCATGCCGGGGGAGCTAGCACAGATACGCAGTATTTT. Protein product: CASSHAGGASTDTQYF.